Below, one T cell receptor beta chain is given with its context. No antigen is known for it. The CDR3 has 16 residues. Trimming shortened V by 5 bases and J by 0 bases, and 14 bases separated the two germline ends. Germline values: CDR1 LNHDA, CDR2 SQIVND (reference sequence). The data were taken from a study of somatic mutations in cytotoxic T cells in rheumatoid arthritis. Positive magnetic bead selection isolated CD4+ and CD8+ cells, and flow cytometry checked purity. Profiled with immunoSEQ multiplex PCR; TCRdb holds only in-frame clones, not every one. The sample has more than 15,000 clones, 68% seen once. Notes on the study in general: Nothing was done to adjust for multiple comparisons when TRBV07 showed up slightly less in rheumatoid arthritis patients.

This chain connects TRBV19 to TRBJ2-1; a possible D gene is TRBD1 (5 bases). Sequences were obtained from CD8+ T cells sorted from blood. This TCR was recovered from an adult with rheumatoid arthritis. The CDR3 loop is CASSPRQSSSYNEQFF. In DNA form, the CDR3 reads TGTGCCAGTAGTCCCCGACAGTCCAGCTCCTACAATGAGCAGTTCTTC.